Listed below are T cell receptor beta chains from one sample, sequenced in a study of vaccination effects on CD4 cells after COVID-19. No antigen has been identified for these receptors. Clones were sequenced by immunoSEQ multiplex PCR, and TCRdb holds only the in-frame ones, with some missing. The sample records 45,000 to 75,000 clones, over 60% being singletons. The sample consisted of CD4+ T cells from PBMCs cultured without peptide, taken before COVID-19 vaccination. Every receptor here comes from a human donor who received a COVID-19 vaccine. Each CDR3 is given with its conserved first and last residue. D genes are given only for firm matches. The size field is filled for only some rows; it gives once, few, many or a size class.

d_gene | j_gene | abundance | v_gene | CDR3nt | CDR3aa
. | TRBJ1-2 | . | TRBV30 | TGTGCCTGGAGTGTACGCTATGGCTACACCTTC | CAWSVRYGYTF
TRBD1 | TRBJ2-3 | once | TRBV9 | TGTGCCGCCGGGACAGGGGTCACAGATACGCAGTATTTT | CAAGTGVTDTQYF
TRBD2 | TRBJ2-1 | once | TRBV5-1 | TGCGCCAGCAGCGGCATAGCGGGGGGACCCTACAATGAGCAGTTCTTC | CASSGIAGGPYNEQFF
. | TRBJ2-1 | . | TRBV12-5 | TGTGCTAGTGGTTTGGTACCCCGAGGAGGGATCGTTTTTGCGCAGTTCTTC | CASGLVPRGGIVFAQFF
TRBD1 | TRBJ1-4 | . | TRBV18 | TGTGCCAGCTCACCGGCGGGACAGCCTAATGAAAAACTGTTTTTT | CASSPAGQPNEKLFF
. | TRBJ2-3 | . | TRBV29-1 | TGCAGCGTGACGGCGACAACACGGGGTACGCAGTATTTT | CSVTATTRGTQYF
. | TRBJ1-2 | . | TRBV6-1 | TGTGCCAGCAGTGAGTCTTTATATGGCTACACCTTC | CASSESLYGYTF
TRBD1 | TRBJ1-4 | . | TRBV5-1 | TGCGCCAGCAGCTTCAGGGGGGCGGATGAAAAACTGTTTTTT | CASSFRGADEKLFF
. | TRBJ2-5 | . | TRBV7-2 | TGTGCCAGCAGCTTAGTGGGGTTTGGTGCGGAGACCCAGTACTTC | CASSLVGFGAETQYF
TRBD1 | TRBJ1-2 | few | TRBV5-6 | TGTGCCAGCAGCTTGGCCGGACAGGGGGCGTATTCCCCAAATGGCGGCTACACCTTC | CASSLAGQGAYSPNGGYTF
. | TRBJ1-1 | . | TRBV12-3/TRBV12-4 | TGTGCCAGCAGTTATGTGAACACTGAAGCTTTCTTT | CASSYVNTEAFF
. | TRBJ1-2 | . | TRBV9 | TGTGCCAGCAGCGGGACTAGGCATGGCTACACCTTC | CASSGTRHGYTF